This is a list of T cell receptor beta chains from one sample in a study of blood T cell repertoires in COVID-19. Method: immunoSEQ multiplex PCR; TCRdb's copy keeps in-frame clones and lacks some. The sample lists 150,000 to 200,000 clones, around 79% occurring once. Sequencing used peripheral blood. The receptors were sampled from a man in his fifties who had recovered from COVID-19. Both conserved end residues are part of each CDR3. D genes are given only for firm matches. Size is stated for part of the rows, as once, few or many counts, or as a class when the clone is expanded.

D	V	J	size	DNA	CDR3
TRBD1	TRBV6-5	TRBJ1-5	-	TGTGCCAGCAGTTCCACGGACAGGGGAGCAAATCAGCCCCAGCATTTT	CASSSTDRGANQPQHF
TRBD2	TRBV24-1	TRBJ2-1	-	TGTGCCACCAGTAACCCGTCCTCGCGGCTAGCGGGAGAAGTGCAGTTCTTC	CATSNPSSRLAGEVQFF
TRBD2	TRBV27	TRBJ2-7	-	TGTGCCAGCAGTCGCCGACTAGCGGGAGGAAACGAGCAGTACTTC	CASSRRLAGGNEQYF
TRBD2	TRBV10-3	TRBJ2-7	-	TGTGCCATCAGTGATAGGACTAGCGGTCCCTACGAGCAGTACTTC	CAISDRTSGPYEQYF
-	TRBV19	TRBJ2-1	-	TGTGCCAGTAGTAGGGCCCACAGGGTTGGCTACAATGAGCAGTTCTTC	CASSRAHRVGYNEQFF
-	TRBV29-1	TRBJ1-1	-	TGCAGCGTTGTGGACGGGGAAACTGAAGCTTTCTTT	CSVVDGETEAFF
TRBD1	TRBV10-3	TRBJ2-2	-	TGTGCCATCAGGCTGGACAGGGACACCGGGGAGCTGTTTTTT	CAIRLDRDTGELFF
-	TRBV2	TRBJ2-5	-	TGTGCCAGCAGGAAAGACAGATTACAAGAGACCCAGTACTTC	CASRKDRLQETQYF
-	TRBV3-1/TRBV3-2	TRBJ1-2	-	TGTGCCAGCAGCCCTGGGCCACGCCATGGCTACACCTTC	CASSPGPRHGYTF
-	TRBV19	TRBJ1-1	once	TGTGCCAGTAGTATTGCGGGCGGCACTGAAGCTTTCTTT	CASSIAGGTEAFF
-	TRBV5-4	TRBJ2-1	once	TGTGCCAGCAGCTTGGGCGGGGCCTCCTACAATGAGCAGTTCTTC	CASSLGGASYNEQFF
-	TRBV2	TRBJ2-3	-	TGTGCCAGCAGATCCCCTATCGCAGATACGCAGTATTTT	CASRSPIADTQYF
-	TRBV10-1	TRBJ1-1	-	TGCGCCAGCAGCAACAGGGAGAACACTGAAGCTTTCTTT	CASSNRENTEAFF
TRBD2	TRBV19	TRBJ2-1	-	TGTGCCAGCACGACTAGCGGGAGTGCAGACTACAATGAGCAGTTCTTC	CASTTSGSADYNEQFF
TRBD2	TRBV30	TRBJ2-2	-	TGTGCCTGGACCCTCCTAGCGGGAGGGCTGGGCACCGGGGAGCTGTTTTTT	CAWTLLAGGLGTGELFF
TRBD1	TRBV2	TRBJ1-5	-	TGTGCCAGCGGGACAGAAAATTATAGCAATCAGCCCCAGCATTTT	CASGTENYSNQPQHF
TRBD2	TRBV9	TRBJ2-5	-	TGTGCCAGCAGCGTAGGATCTAGCGGGAGTCAGGAGACCCAGTACTTC	CASSVGSSGSQETQYF
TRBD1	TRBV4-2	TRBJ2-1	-	TGTGCCAGCAGCCAAGCCGGGACAGGGCCCTACAATGAGCAGTTCTTC	CASSQAGTGPYNEQFF
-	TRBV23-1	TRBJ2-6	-	TGCGCCAGCAGTCAATCGCGGTTCTCTGGGGCCAACGTCCTGACTTTC	CASSQSRFSGANVLTF
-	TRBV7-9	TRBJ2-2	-	TGTGCCAGCAGCGCAGGGGGGCGTGGTAGCGGGGAGCTGTTTTTT	CASSAGGRGSGELFF
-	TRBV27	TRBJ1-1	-	TGTGCCAGCAGTTCCCTTTGGGGGGGGCACGAAGCTTTCTTT	CASSSLWGGHEAFF
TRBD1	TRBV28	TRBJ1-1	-	TGTGCCAGCAGTACAGGACAGGGTAGGGAAGCTTTCTTT	CASSTGQGREAFF